The 23 T cell receptor beta chains in this list originate from one sample, sequenced in a study of T cell responses to AZD1222 COVID-19 vaccine. The assay was immunoSEQ multiplex PCR, and TCRdb's table has in-frame clones only and misses some. The sample carries about 120,000 clones, about 91% recorded once. Sequencing used peripheral blood, obtained on day 0 of AZD1222 vaccination. The receptors here all came from an adult in good health.

The V gene is TRBV5-1, the J gene TRBJ1-1; 9 nucleotides match TRBD1. The germline gives CDR1 SGHRS, CDR2 YFSETQ. J gave up 7 bases and V 3 bases, and 4 bases lay outside the gene matches. The length of the CDR3 is 13 residues. CDR3 sequence (DNA): TGCGCCAGCAGCTCTGAGGGACAGGGTGAAGCTTTCTTT. This gives the protein CASSSEGQGEAFF.

CDR3 in DNA: TGTGCCAGCAGCCAACCGTTAATTGGATCAGATACGCAGTATTTT. Its translation is CASSQPLIGSDTQYF. The chain carries TRBV3-1 (or the pseudogene TRBV3-2) and TRBJ2-3; D gene ambiguous. This CDR3 spans 15 amino acids. Trimming removed 2 bases from V and 4 bases from J, with 13 bases in between. CDR1 LGHDT and CDR2 YNNKEL come from the germline V gene (reference sequence).

This chain uses TRBV7-9 with TRBJ2-7; TRBD2 agrees at 14 bases. The CDR3 totals 16 residues. V shed 2 bases and J 2 bases; nucleotides not matched to a gene: 2. Germline CDR1 is SEHNR and CDR2 is FQNEAQ (reference sequence). The CDR3 sequence is CASSLRGLAGAYEQYF. DNA of the CDR3: TGTGCCAGCAGCTTAAGGGGACTAGCGGGAGCCTACGAGCAGTACTTC. The variable domain in full, completed from reference TRBV7-9 and TRBJ2-7, reads DTGVSQNPRHKITKRGQNVTFRCDPISEHNRLYWYRQTLGQGPEFLTYFQNEAQLEKSRLLSDRFSAERPKGSFSTLEIQRTEQGDSAMYLCASSLRGLAGAYEQYFGPGTRLTVT.

The chain recombines TRBV11-2 with TRBJ2-1; the D gene is possibly TRBD2 (5 bases). Germline V CDR1 and CDR2: SGHAT, FQNNGV. This CDR3 region has 13 residues. The germline V and J ends were trimmed by 6 bases and 4 bases, with 10 bases remaining between them. CDR3 sequence (DNA): TGTGCCAGCAGTCAGACTACATACAATGAGCAGTTCTTC. Its protein is CASSQTTYNEQFF.

This clone has just one count. The chain recombines TRBV24-1 with TRBJ2-7, with 11 bases matching TRBD1. This CDR3 contains 15 residues. Trimming removed 3 bases from V and 4 bases from J; junction bases left unmatched: 4. The germline CDR1 and CDR2 sequences are KGHDR and SFDVKD. CDR3 amino acids: CATSDPGQGDYEQYF. CDR3 nucleotide sequence: TGTGCCACCAGTGATCCGGGACAGGGGGATTACGAGCAGTACTTC.

This clone was found a few times. The CDR3, as DNA: TGTGCCAGCAGCGTAGAAGTGACCGGGGAGCTGTTTTTT. Protein sequence: CASSVEVTGELFF. The chain has TRBV9 and TRBJ2-2, with no clear D. Germline V CDR1 and CDR2: SGDLS, YYNGEE. The CDR3 contains 13 residues. V lost 0 bases, J lost 5 bases, and 5 bases lay in between.

The rearrangement links TRBV28 to TRBJ1-5; 7 bases align to TRBD1. The germline CDR1 and CDR2 sequences are MDHEN and SYDVKM. The length of the CDR3 is 15 residues. V dropped 4 bases and J dropped 9; count of bases not matched to a gene: 12. In nucleotides, the CDR3 is TGTGCCAGCAGTTCCCATGGACAGGTAGCTCGGCCCCAGCATTTT. It yields the protein CASSSHGQVARPQHF. The whole variable domain, remainder taken from reference TRBV28 and TRBJ1-5, is DVKVTQSSRYLVKRTGEKVFLECVQDMDHENMFWYRQDPGLGLRLIYFSYDVKMKEKGDIPEGYSVSREKKERFSLILESASTNQTSMYLCASSSHGQVARPQHFGDGTRLSIL.

Here the CDR3 reads CASSFQGREQYF. The CDR3 DNA is TGTGCCAGCAGTTTCCAGGGAAGGGAGCAGTACTTC. The chain is built from TRBV28 and TRBJ2-7, with D tentatively TRBD1 (5 bases). The CDR3 has 12 amino acids. Trimming removed 3 bases from V and 7 bases from J, with 10 bases in between. Germline CDR1 and CDR2: MDHEN and SYDVKM.

The rearrangement links TRBV4-1 to TRBJ1-6; TRBD1 agrees at 8 bases. CDR3 length equals 15 residues. CDR1 and CDR2 (germline): MGHRA, YSYEKL. The J segment lost 7 bases and the V segment lost 2 bases, leaving 4 bases of the junction unmatched. Here the CDR3 reads CASSQPDRENSPLHF. CDR3 nucleotides: TGCGCCAGCAGCCAACCGGACAGGGAGAATTCACCCCTCCACTTT.

The rearrangement links TRBV2 to TRBJ1-5; 10 bases align to TRBD1. CDR3 length: 15 amino acids. Germline assignment: CDR1 SNHLY and CDR2 FYNNEI. With 1 base clipped from V and 4 bases from J, the junction kept 1 base outside the gene matches. In DNA form, the CDR3 reads TGTGCCAGCAGTGAAGGGGACAGGGGTAATCAGCCCCAGCATTTT. This sequence encodes CASSEGDRGNQPQHF.

The J gene is TRBJ1-6, the V gene TRBV14; D is undetermined. This CDR3 has 14 amino acids. CDR1 and CDR2 from the germline V gene are SGHDN and FVKESK. The V end was cut by 1 base, the J end by 7 bases, with 8 bases between. CDR3 region: CASSQGTANSPLHF. The CDR3 region has the DNA TGTGCCAGCAGCCAAGGGACGGCGAATTCACCCCTCCACTTT.

This clone showed up just a few times. This rearrangement joins TRBV4-3 to TRBJ1-2; D possibly corresponds to TRBD1 (6 bases). The germline CDR1 and CDR2 sequences are LGHNA and YSLEER. Between the trimmed V and J ends, which lost 1 base and 4 bases, there was a span of 13 bases. The CDR3 length is 15 residues. This CDR3 is CASSQVSGARYGYTF. In DNA, the CDR3 is TGCGCCAGCAGCCAAGTGTCAGGGGCACGCTATGGCTACACCTTC.

This clone was seen only a few times. This sequence joins TRBV4-3 and TRBJ2-5; 7 positions match TRBD2. This CDR3 has 13 amino acids. The germline CDR1 and CDR2 sequences are LGHNA and YSLEER. Trimming removed 4 bases from V and 3 bases from J; junction bases left unmatched: 2. CDR3 residues: CASSPGLKETQYF. The CDR3 coding sequence is TGCGCCAGCAGCCCGGGACTAAAAGAGACCCAGTACTTC.

The chain recombines TRBV7-9 with TRBJ2-1, with TRBD2 matching 14 bases. The V and J ends lost 6 bases and 6 bases, in that order; junction bases with no gene match: 4. In germline, CDR1 is SEHNR, CDR2 FQNEAQ (reference sequence). The CDR3 sequence is 15 residues long. CDR3 region: CASSRGLAGVNEQFF. The CDR3 DNA is TGTGCCAGCAGTCGGGGACTAGCGGGGGTCAATGAGCAGTTCTTC.

The V call is TRBV7-2, the J call TRBJ1-1; the D is unclear. V was trimmed by 0 bases and J by 4 bases, leaving 6 bases between them. The CDR3 spans 13 residues. The germline V gene encodes CDR1 SGHTA and CDR2 FQGNSA. The DNA for the CDR3 is TGTGCCAGCAGCTTAGCCCTGGGCACTGAAGCTTTCTTT. The encoded protein is CASSLALGTEAFF.

The chain couples TRBV6-5 to TRBJ2-3; D might be TRBD1 or TRBD2, each matching 5 bases. This CDR3 is 14 amino acids long. Germline-derived CDR1 and CDR2 are MNHEY and SVGAGI. The germline V and J ends were trimmed by 5 bases and 2 bases, with 11 bases remaining between them. DNA for the CDR3: TGTGCCAGCAGTCGGGACGGACTCACAGATACGCAGTATTTT. It codes for CASSRDGLTDTQYF.

The chain's CDR3 is CASRIGQGYSPLHF. The CDR3 bases are TGTGCCAGCAGAATAGGACAGGGTTATTCACCCCTCCACTTT. The chain combines TRBV6-5 with TRBJ1-6, with TRBD1 matching 8 bases. There are 14 residues in the CDR3. V trimming: 6 bases; J trimming: 8 bases; junction bases outside the gene matches: 6. Germline V lookup: CDR1 MNHEY, CDR2 SVGAGI.

V gene TRBV19 combines with J gene TRBJ2-5; the D gene is possibly TRBD1 (6 bases). CDR1 and CDR2 from the germline V gene are LNHDA and SQIVND (reference sequence). The CDR3 extends over 14 amino acids. Deletions cut 3 bases from V and 5 bases from J, with 13 bases between. The CDR3: CASSIGQGTETQYF. CDR3 nucleotides: TGTGCCAGTAGTATCGGGCAGGGGACGGAGACCCAGTACTTC. Full variable domain (remainder filled in from reference TRBV19 and TRBJ2-5): DGGITQSPKYLFRKEGQNVTLSCEQNLNHDAMYWYRQDPGQGLRLIYYSQIVNDFQKGDIAEGYSVSREKKESFPLTVTSAQKNPTAFYLCASSIGQGTETQYFGPGTRLLVL.

This chain uses TRBV7-9 with TRBJ2-5; unclear D gene. Germline V CDR1 and CDR2: SEHNR, FQNEAQ (reference sequence). The CDR3 spans 13 residues. V was pared by 7 bases and J by 5 bases, with 14 bases between. The CDR3 DNA reads as TGTGCCAGCACCCGAATGGGGATGGAGACCCAGTACTTC. Its protein product is CASTRMGMETQYF.

This clone was seen once. The chain carries TRBV19 and TRBJ2-2, with 9 nucleotides matching TRBD2. Germline loops: CDR1 LNHDA, CDR2 SQIVND (reference sequence). The CDR3 has 15 residues. V trimming: 6 bases; J trimming: 8 bases; junction bases outside the gene matches: 10. DNA of the CDR3: TGTGCCAGTAGGGTAACTAGCGGGCTCTCGGGGGAGCTGTTTTTT. As protein: CASRVTSGLSGELFF.

The chain recombines TRBV2 with TRBJ2-5; TRBD1 agrees at 10 bases. CDR1 and CDR2 (germline): SNHLY, FYNNEI. V was pared by 4 bases and J by 4 bases, with 9 bases of the junction left unmatched. The length of the CDR3 is 16 residues. The CDR3 sequence is CASSATWTGGGETQYF. The CDR3 DNA follows: TGTGCCAGCAGTGCGACCTGGACAGGGGGTGGAGAGACCCAGTACTTC.

V is TRBV7-8 and J is TRBJ1-4, with D possibly TRBD1 on 5 matching bases. The CDR3 is 14 residues long. Germline V gene lookup returns CDR1 SGHVS and CDR2 FQNEAQ. The V end lost 1 base, the J end lost 4 bases, and 7 bases lay between the germline ends. The CDR3 loop reads CASSLGGGNEKLFF. CDR3 sequence (DNA): TGTGCCAGCAGCTTAGGGGGCGGTAATGAAAAACTGTTTTTT.

A remark on this clone: One end of the junction fails to match germline, which may point to a read error. This sequence joins TRBV9 and TRBJ1-2, with 9 bases fitting TRBD1. The CDR3 totals 18 residues. CDR1 is SGDLS and CDR2 is YYNGEE in the germline V gene. The CDR3 bases are TGTGCCAGCAGCGTAGGGGGGACAGGGTCATCCGTGTACTACGGCTACACCTTC. Translation: CASSVGGTGSSVYYGYTF.